The 5 T cell receptor beta chains below were found in one sample sequenced in a study of blood T cell repertoires in COVID-19. Data came from immunoSEQ multiplex PCR; TCRdb stores just in-frame clones and leaves some out. Among approximately 120,000 clones listed, more than 65% were seen once. Sequences were obtained from peripheral blood. The receptors stem from a woman older than 75 with active or convalescent COVID-19.

The chain joins TRBV7-2 to TRBJ2-1; no reliable D call. The CDR3 loop spans 14 amino acids. The V end was cut by 5 bases, the J end by 5 bases, with 13 bases between. CDR1 and CDR2 (germline): SGHTA, FQGNSA. In nucleotides, the CDR3 is TGTGCCAGCAGCCCTAACCTCGCTAACAATGAGCAGTTCTTC. It encodes CASSPNLANNEQFF.

The V call is TRBV9, the J call TRBJ2-3; D may be TRBD2 (6 bases). V dropped 0 bases and J dropped 2 bases, with 7 bases sitting between them. CDR3 length: 14 residues. CDR1 SGDLS and CDR2 YYNGEE come from the germline V gene. The CDR3: CASSVASATDTQYF. The CDR3 DNA reads TGTGCCAGCAGCGTAGCTAGCGCCACAGATACGCAGTATTTT.

The rearrangement joins TRBV27 to TRBJ1-1; 7 bases are shared with TRBD1. Germline loops: CDR1 MNHEY, CDR2 SMNVEV (reference sequence). The CDR3 spans 14 residues. With 2 bases clipped from V and 4 bases from J, the junction kept 4 bases outside the gene matches. The chain's CDR3 is CASSLLQGITEAFF. CDR3 in DNA: TGTGCCAGCAGTTTACTACAGGGGATCACTGAAGCTTTCTTT.

This sequence joins TRBV5-1 and TRBJ2-7; tentatively, D is TRBD1 (6 bases). Germline CDR1 and CDR2: SGHRS and YFSETQ. V was pared by 3 bases and J by 3 bases, with 22 bases between. The CDR3 extends over 17 amino acids. The DNA of the CDR3 is TGCGCCAGCAGCTCCCCCCCCAGGGGCCGTATCAACTACGAGCAGTACTTC. This encodes CASSSPPRGRINYEQYF.

The V call is TRBV18, the J call TRBJ2-3, with TRBD2 matching 12 bases. Trimming took 1 base from V and 1 from J; bases not matched to a gene: 3. Germline assignment: CDR1 KGHSH and CDR2 LQKENI. The CDR3 loop spans 17 amino acids. The CDR3 is CASSPRLAGVGTDTQYF. As DNA, the CDR3 is TGTGCCAGCTCACCACGACTAGCGGGAGTGGGCACAGATACGCAGTATTTT.